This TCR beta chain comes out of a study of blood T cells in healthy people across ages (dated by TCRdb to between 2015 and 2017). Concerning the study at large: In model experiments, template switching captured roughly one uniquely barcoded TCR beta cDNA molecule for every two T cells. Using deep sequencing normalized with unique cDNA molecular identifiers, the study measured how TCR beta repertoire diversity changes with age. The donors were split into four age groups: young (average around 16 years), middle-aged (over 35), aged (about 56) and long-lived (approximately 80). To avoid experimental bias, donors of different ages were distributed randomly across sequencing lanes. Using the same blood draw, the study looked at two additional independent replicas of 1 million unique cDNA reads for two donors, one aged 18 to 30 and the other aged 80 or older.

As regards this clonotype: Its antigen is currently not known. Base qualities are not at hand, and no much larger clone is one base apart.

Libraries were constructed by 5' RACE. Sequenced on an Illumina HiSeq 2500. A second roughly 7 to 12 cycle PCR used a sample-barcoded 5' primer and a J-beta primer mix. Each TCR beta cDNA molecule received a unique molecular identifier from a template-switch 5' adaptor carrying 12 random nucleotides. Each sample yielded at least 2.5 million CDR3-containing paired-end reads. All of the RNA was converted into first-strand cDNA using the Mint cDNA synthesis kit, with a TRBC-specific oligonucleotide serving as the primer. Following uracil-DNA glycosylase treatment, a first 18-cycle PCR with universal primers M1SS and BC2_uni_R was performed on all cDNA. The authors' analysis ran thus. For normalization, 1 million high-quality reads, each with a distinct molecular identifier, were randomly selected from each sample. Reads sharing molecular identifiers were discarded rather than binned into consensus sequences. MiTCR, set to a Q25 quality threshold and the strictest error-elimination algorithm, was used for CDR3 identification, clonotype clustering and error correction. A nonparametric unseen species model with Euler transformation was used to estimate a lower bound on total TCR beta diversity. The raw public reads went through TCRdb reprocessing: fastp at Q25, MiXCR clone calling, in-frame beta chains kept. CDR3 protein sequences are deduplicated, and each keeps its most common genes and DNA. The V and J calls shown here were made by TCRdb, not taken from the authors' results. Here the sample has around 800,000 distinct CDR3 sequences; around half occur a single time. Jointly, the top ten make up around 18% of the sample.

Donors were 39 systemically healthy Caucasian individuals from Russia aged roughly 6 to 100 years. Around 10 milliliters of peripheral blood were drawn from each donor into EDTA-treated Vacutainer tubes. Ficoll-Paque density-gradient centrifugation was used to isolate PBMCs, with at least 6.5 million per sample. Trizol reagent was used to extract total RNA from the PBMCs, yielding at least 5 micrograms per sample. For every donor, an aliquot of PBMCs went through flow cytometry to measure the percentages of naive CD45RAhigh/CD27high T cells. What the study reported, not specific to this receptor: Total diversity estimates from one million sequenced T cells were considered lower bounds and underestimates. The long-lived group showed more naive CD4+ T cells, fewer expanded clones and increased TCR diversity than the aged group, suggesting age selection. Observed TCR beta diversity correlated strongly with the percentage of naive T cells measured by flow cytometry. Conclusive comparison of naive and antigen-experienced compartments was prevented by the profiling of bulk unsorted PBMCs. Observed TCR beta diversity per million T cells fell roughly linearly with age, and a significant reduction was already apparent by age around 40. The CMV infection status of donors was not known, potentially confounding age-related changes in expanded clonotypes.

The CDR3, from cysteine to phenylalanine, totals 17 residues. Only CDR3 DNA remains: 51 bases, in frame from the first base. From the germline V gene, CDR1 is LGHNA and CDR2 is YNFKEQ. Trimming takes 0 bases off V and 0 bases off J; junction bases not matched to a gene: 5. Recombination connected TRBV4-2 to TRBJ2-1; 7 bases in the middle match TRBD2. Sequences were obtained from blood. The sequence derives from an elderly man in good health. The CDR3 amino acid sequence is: CASSQDEGGSSYNEQFF. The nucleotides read TGTGCCAGCAGCCAAGATGAGGGCGGGAGCTCCTACAATGAGCAGTTCTTC.